Below, 11 T cell receptor beta chains from the same sample are listed, as sequenced in a study of T cell repertoires in cytomegalovirus infection. No antigen has been identified for these receptors. Each CDR3 protein is one row after TCRdb ran MiXCR on the reads. The sample has approximately 500,000 distinct CDR3 sequences, about 33% seen once. The material was cultured PBMCs, obtained from culture after CMV antigen stimulation. The receptors were gathered from a human donor in good health (CMV status not recorded). Some clones in this sample may be carry-over from other donors' samples.

This clonotype came up once. The chain has TRBV6-6 and TRBJ1-2, with 7 positions matching TRBD1. The CDR3 is 16 amino acids. V dropped 8 bases and J dropped 8; count of bases not matched to a gene: 20. Germline V CDR1 and CDR2: MNHNY, SVGAGI (reference sequence). The CDR3, as DNA: TGTGCCAGCCACGCATACGAGATTGCCAGGGGGGGAGGCTACACCTTC. Translation: CASHAYEIARGGGYTF.

V usage is TRBV20-1 and J usage is TRBJ2-2; 8 positions match TRBD2. From germline, CDR1 is DFQATT and CDR2 SNEGSKA (reference sequence). The CDR3 is 16 residues long. J gave up 0 bases and V 0 bases, and 3 bases lay outside the gene matches. The CDR3 here is CSARDSGVSNTGELFF. CDR3 coding DNA: TGCAGTGCTAGAGATAGCGGGGTTTCGAACACCGGGGAGCTGTTTTTT.

This clonotype has a handful of counts. This sequence joins TRBV6-5 and TRBJ2-1, with a possible D match to TRBD2 (5 bases). V lost 0 bases to trimming and J lost 7 bases, with 10 bases between them. The CDR3 is 14 residues long. Germline CDR1 reads MNHEY; CDR2 reads SVGAGI. The CDR3 region has the DNA TGTGCCAGCAGTTACTCGGTTTCGGGGAATGAGCAGTTCTTC. Its protein is CASSYSVSGNEQFF.

This chain links TRBV20-1 with TRBJ2-7; no reliable D call. V lost 5 bases to trimming and J lost 0 bases, with 8 bases between them. Germline CDR1 is DFQATT and CDR2 is SNEGSKA (reference sequence). The CDR3 has 12 amino acids. This CDR3 reads CSASTSSYEQYF. CDR3 sequence (DNA): TGCAGTGCTTCCACCAGCTCCTACGAGCAGTACTTC.

The chain joins TRBV20-1 to TRBJ2-5; 8 nucleotides align to TRBD1. After removal of 3 bases from V and 4 bases from J, the junction contained 7 bases not matched to a gene. CDR3 length: 14 residues. Germline V gene sequence: CDR1 DFQATT, CDR2 SNEGSKA (reference sequence). CDR3 in DNA: TGCAGTGCTAGGAGTGCAGGGGGCGTAGAGACCCAGTACTTC. The encoded protein is CSARSAGGVETQYF.

The chain links TRBV6-1 to TRBJ2-1; 7 bases line up with TRBD1. Germline-derived CDR1 and CDR2 are MNHNS and SASEGT. The trim removed 6 bases at V and 4 bases at J, leaving 9 bases unmatched. The CDR3 loop spans 15 amino acids. CDR3 protein: CASRSRDRVYNEQFF. CDR3 nucleotide sequence: TGTGCCAGCAGGTCCCGGGACAGAGTATACAATGAGCAGTTCTTC.

The chain recombines TRBV12-3 or TRBV12-4 with TRBJ1-5; a possible D gene is TRBD1 (5 bases). This CDR3 region has 16 residues. V shed 0 bases and J shed 5 bases, with 14 bases lying between them. CDR3 protein: CASSLAAGTGHQPQHF. CDR3 coding DNA: TGTGCCAGCAGTTTAGCCGCAGGGACGGGCCATCAGCCCCAGCATTTT.

V usage is TRBV2 and J usage is TRBJ1-3; TRBD1 matches 10 bases. Germline V gives CDR1 SNHLY, CDR2 FYNNEI. CDR3 length: 16 amino acids. With 6 bases clipped from V and 2 bases from J, the junction kept 7 bases outside the gene matches. The CDR3 DNA reads TGTGCCAGCAGAGAGACAGGGGGCTTTGCTGGAAACACCATATATTTT. It is translated as CASRETGGFAGNTIYF. The complete variable domain, with remaining parts taken from reference TRBV2 and TRBJ1-3, reads EPEVTQTPSHQVTQMGQEVILRCVPISNHLYFYWYRQILGQKVEFLVSFYNNEISEKSEIFDDQFSVERPDGSNFTLKIRSTKLEDSAMYFCASRETGGFAGNTIYFGEGSWLTVV.

This clonotype was seen repeatedly, ten times or more. The chain links TRBV7-2 to TRBJ2-5; TRBD2 matches 9 bases. Trimming removed 4 bases from V and 4 bases from J; junction bases left unmatched: 16. Per the germline V gene, CDR1 is SGHTA and CDR2 is FQGNSA. The length of the CDR3 is 18 residues. The CDR3 reads CASSSLAGDRRWLETQYF. Written as DNA, the CDR3 is TGTGCCAGCAGCTCCTTAGCGGGAGACCGCCGTTGGTTAGAGACCCAGTACTTC.

This clonotype has at least ten counts. The V call is TRBV7-2, the J call TRBJ2-1; TRBD1 agrees at 7 bases. The CDR3 is made up of 17 amino acids. V lost 4 bases and J lost 2; bases outside the gene matches: 11. Germline lookup yields CDR1 SGHTA and CDR2 FQGNSA. This CDR3 reads CASSSTGDSATYNEQFF. The DNA for the CDR3 is TGTGCCAGCAGCTCGACCGGGGACAGTGCTACCTACAATGAGCAGTTCTTC.

In DNA, the CDR3 is TGTGCCAGCAGTCCCCGTCCAGGGGACTATGGCTACACCTTC. This sequence encodes CASSPRPGDYGYTF. The chain uses TRBV7-9 and TRBJ1-2; D perhaps matches TRBD1 (6 bases). Trimming removed 6 bases from V and 3 bases from J, with 14 bases in between. This CDR3 spans 14 amino acids. From germline, CDR1 is SEHNR and CDR2 FQNEAQ (reference sequence). The full variable domain, completed using reference TRBV7-9 and TRBJ1-2, is DTGVSQNPRHKITKRGQNVTFRCDPISEHNRLYWYRQTLGQGPEFLTYFQNEAQLEKSRLLSDRFSAERPKGSFSTLEIQRTEQGDSAMYLCASSPRPGDYGYTFGSGTRLTVV.